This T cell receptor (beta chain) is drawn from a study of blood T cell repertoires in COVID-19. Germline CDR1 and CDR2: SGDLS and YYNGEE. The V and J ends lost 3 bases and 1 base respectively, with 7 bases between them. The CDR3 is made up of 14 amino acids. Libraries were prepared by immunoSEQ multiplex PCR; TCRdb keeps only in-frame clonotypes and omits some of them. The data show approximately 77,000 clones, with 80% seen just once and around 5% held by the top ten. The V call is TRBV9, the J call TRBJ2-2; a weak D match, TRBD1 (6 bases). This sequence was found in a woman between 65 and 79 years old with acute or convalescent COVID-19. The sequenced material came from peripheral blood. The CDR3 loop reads CASSAGQNTGELFF. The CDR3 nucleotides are TGTGCCAGCAGCGCGGGACAGAACACCGGGGAGCTGTTTTTT.